Here is one TCR beta chain with its context. The sample is drawn from a study of T-cell memory formation after mild COVID-19. TCRdb processed the 5' RACE reads anew with MiXCR; each CDR3 protein has one entry. The data hold just over 400,000 distinct CDR3 sequences, with less than 25% observed a single time. The V gene end was trimmed by 4 bases and the J gene end by 3 bases; junction bases not matched to a gene: 20. Germline lookup yields CDR1 MNHEY and CDR2 SVGAGI. This CDR3 contains 19 residues. J is TRBJ2-7 and V is TRBV6-5; 8 positions match TRBD2. The origin of this receptor is an adult woman who had mild COVID-19 (a few samples of this study predate the infection). Cell type and time point are not known. Sequencing was done on a sample of PBMCs or a T cell subset sorted from them (not recorded which). CDR3 amino acids: CASSSRVVGSGASGYEQYF. The CDR3 DNA reads as TGTGCCAGCAGTTCCAGGGTCGTGGGTAGCGGGGCTAGCGGCTACGAGCAGTACTTC.